These T cell receptor beta chains were read from a single sample in a study of radiotherapy plus CTLA-4 blockade in lung cancer. TCRdb's table, derived via immunoSEQ multiplex PCR, lists solely in-frame clones and lacks some. The data contain fewer than 100,000 clones, 60% to 85% of them singletons. This sample comprised peripheral blood, obtained from a patient treated with radiotherapy plus ipilimumab. The receptor source for this set is a human donor with non-small cell lung cancer whose response to radiotherapy plus ipilimumab could not be evaluated. Some clones in this sample may be carry-over from other donors' samples. CDR3s leave out the opening cysteine and the closing phenylalanine or tryptophan. A row's size may be missing; if present it is once, few, many or a size class.

TRBV19	few	TRBJ2-7	ASSIFPRQFEQY
TRBV6-1	-	TRBJ1-4	ASTGVQQWGEKLF
TRBV10-3	-	TRBJ1-2	AISGLGGGYT
TRBV6-6	-	TRBJ2-7	ASSPDRVRDEQY
TRBV7-9	-	TRBJ2-6	ASSLSAGANVLT
TRBV7-6	-	TRBJ1-1	ASSQLRGLAEAF
TRBV5-1	once	TRBJ1-2	ASSLAGNYGYT
TRBV2	-	TRBJ2-1	ASSEGGFTYNEQF
TRBV27	-	TRBJ1-2	ASSLPGGYGYT
TRBV28	-	TRBJ2-7	ASRMGQGGVYEQY
TRBV5-5	-	TRBJ1-1	ASSSQGTYTEAF
TRBV18	-	TRBJ2-7	ASSPRQSGFYEQY
TRBV21-1	-	TRBJ2-3	ASSKAPSGGCTDTQY
TRBV6-5	-	TRBJ2-7	ASRPAGGNEQY
TRBV5-5	-	TRBJ1-6	ASSLGDLDVYSPLH
TRBV5-1	-	TRBJ1-2	ASRNGQGDGYT
TRBV19	-	TRBJ1-1	ASSINWGGTEAF
TRBV5-1	-	TRBJ1-1	ASSLGAQGTTEAF
TRBV7-2	once	TRBJ1-3	ASSLVGTGSGNTIY
TRBV29-1	-	TRBJ2-1	SVSTGPVGQF
TRBV29-1	-	TRBJ2-2	SASTGWDTGELF
TRBV19	once	TRBJ2-2	ASSPTGSNTGELF
TRBV9	-	TRBJ2-1	ASSAGTASYNEQF
TRBV4-1	-	TRBJ2-7	ASSLRGPNYEQY
TRBV7-9	once	-	ASSLNYRGPTYEQY
TRBV9	once	TRBJ2-2	ASSEGAAPNTGELF
TRBV13	-	TRBJ2-1	ASSAGLAGVARVYNEQF
TRBV7-2	-	TRBJ2-3	ASIYQRLAPSDTQY
TRBV16	few	TRBJ2-1	ASSPGGVMGNEQF
TRBV7-3	once	-	ASSTGRATYEQY
TRBV5-8	-	TRBJ1-5	ASSLIEQPQH
TRBV5-1	few	TRBJ2-3	ASSLAGLQGSSTDTQY
TRBV28	-	TRBJ2-5	ASSFPRDRGLRETQY
TRBV18	-	TRBJ1-1	ASSPTGGGEAF
TRBV6-1	-	TRBJ1-3	ASTRNGNTIY
TRBV10-3	-	-	AIRSQGDEQY
TRBV6-5	-	TRBJ2-7	ASRPGTGREQY
TRBV5-6	few	TRBJ2-7	ASSFMGGEQY
TRBV4-1	few	TRBJ1-4	ASSQSQGNEKLF
TRBV15	-	TRBJ2-7	ATRAEGQTIYEQY
TRBV5-5	-	TRBJ1-1	ASSSPSAGAHEAF
TRBV29-1	once	TRBJ1-2	SVVRARGYGYT
TRBV7-9	-	TRBJ2-7	ASSPIGQGVYEQY
TRBV7-9	-	TRBJ2-3	ASSSGEIGTDTQY
TRBV6-1	-	TRBJ2-2	ASRPAGLTGELF
TRBV7-2	-	TRBJ2-5	ASSFTSGGGETQY
TRBV11-2	-	TRBJ2-4	AGSDSGGQRNIQY
TRBV2	-	TRBJ1-5	ASSSTGAWDQPQH
TRBV7-3	once	TRBJ2-1	ASSLGSHNNEQF
TRBV4-1	-	TRBJ2-7	ASSQVAGQTYEQY
TRBV19	few	TRBJ1-3	ASSRNRVGSGNTIY
TRBV28	-	TRBJ1-3	ASSLLPGQGAVGNTIY
TRBV6-1	-	TRBJ2-5	ASRGGETQY
TRBV2	-	TRBJ1-1	AGDRGNTEAF
TRBV5-1	-	TRBJ2-7	ASSAPDRLAYEQY
TRBV9	-	TRBJ1-6	ASSVGGENSPLH